This TCR beta chain was profiled in a study of T cells in Graves' hyperthyroidism and ophthalmopathy. Study-wide background: Peripheral blood draws took place at initial diagnosis, ahead of any treatment.

Clinical Activity Scores of at least 3, NOSPECS grades of at least 4 and durations under 3 months characterized ophthalmopathy patients. Diagnosing involved the use of clinical symptoms, serum thyroxine and TRAb, thyroid ultrasound and orbital computed tomography. The V and J ends lost 6 bases and 1 base respectively, with 16 bases between them. Germline CDR1 SGDLS, CDR2 YYNGEE. The CDR3 sequence is 15 residues long. Study outcomes and limitations: Blood also showed most of the thyroid clonotypes that were expanded above 0.001.

This clonotype has a count of ten or more. Its antigen is undetermined. TCR beta CDR3 regions were amplified from RNA. In the first-round RT-PCR of the TCR CDR3, the HTBI primer set was used. Each CDR3 protein is one row after TCRdb ran MiXCR on the multiplex PCR reads. This sample carries under 350,000 distinct CDR3 sequences, about 17% of them seen once, and the ten largest clones take around 55%. The chain carries TRBV9 and TRBJ1-1, with a weak D call TRBD1 (5 bases). The sequenced material came from blood. The clonotype comes from a woman in her fifties or sixties with Graves' ophthalmopathy. CDR3 DNA sequence: TGTGCCAGCACCCGGTCGGGGACTGGGAACACTGAAGCTTTCTTT. It codes for CASTRSGTGNTEAFF.